This T cell receptor beta chain was recovered during a study of blood T cell repertoires in COVID-19. Study in general: There were acute and convalescent COVID-19 samples, and they came from the United States, Italy and Spain. The analysed material was cDNA or gDNA that came from T cells, B-cell-depleted T cells, or PBMCs.

In the study's own analysis: Reference gene primer amplification in the assay estimated nucleated cell counts. This table comes from immunoSEQ multiplex PCR, and its TCRdb copy is limited to in-frame clones, with some not included. For V, J and clone size, that table is used; D and trimming come from the DNA. The sample lists around 110,000 clones; about nine tenths were seen once. V lost 3 bases, J lost 8 bases, and 10 bases stayed unmatched. Germline CDR1 reads SGDLS; CDR2 reads YYNGEE. The CDR3 has 15 amino acids. This clonotype was obtained from a human donor with active COVID-19. The donor label of this sample is uncertain. Sequenced: peripheral blood. The rearrangement uses TRBV9 and TRBJ2-2; 7 bases match TRBD1. In DNA form, the CDR3 reads TGTGCCAGCAGCGCCACGACAGGGTTGGTAGGGGAGCTGTTTTTT. Translated, it gives CASSATTGLVGELFF.